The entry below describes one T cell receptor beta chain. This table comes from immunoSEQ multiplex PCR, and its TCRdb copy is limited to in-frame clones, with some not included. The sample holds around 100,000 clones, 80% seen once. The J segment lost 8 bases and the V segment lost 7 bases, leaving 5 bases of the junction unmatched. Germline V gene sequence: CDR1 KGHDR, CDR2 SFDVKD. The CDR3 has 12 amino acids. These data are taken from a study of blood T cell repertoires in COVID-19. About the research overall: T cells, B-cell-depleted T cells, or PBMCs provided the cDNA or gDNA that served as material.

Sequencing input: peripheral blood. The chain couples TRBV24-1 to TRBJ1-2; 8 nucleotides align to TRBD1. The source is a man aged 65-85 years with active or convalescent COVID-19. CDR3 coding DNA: TGTGCCACCAGCGGGACAGGACACGGCTACACCTTC. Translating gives CATSGTGHGYTF.